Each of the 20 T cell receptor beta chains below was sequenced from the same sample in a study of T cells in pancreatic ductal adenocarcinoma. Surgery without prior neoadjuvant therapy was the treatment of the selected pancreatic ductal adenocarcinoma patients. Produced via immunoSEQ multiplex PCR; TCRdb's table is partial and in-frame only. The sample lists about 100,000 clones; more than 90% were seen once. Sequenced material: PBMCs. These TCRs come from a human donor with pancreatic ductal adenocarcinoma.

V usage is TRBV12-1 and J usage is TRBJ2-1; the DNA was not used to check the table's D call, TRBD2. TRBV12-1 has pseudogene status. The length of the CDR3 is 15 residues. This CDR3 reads CASSETKREFHEQFF. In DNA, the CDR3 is TGTGCCAGCAGCGAGACCAAGCGGGAGTTTCATGAGCAGTTCTTC.

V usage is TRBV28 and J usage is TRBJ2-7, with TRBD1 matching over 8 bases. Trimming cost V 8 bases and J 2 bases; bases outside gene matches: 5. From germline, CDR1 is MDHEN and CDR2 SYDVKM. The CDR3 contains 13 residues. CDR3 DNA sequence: TGTGCCAGCTCAGGACAGGGTGCCTACGAGCAGTACTTC. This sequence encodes CASSGQGAYEQYF.

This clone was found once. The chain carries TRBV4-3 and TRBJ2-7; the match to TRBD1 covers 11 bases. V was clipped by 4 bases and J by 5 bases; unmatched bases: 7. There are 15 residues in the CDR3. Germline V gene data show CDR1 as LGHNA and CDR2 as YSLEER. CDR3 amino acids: CASSPGTGGGNEQYF. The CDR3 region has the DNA TGCGCCAGCAGCCCCGGGACAGGGGGGGGGAACGAGCAGTACTTC.

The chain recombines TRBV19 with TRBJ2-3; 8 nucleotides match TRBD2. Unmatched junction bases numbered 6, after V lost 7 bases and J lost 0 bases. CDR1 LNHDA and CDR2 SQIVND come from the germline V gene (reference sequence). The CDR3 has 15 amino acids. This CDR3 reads CASMSLAGSTDTQYF. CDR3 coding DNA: TGTGCCAGTATGTCCTTAGCGGGAAGCACAGATACGCAGTATTTT.

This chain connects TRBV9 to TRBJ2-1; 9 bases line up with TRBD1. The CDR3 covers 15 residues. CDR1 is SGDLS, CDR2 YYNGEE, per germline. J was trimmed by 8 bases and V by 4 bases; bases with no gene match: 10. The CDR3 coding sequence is TGTGCCAGCAGCTCCGGAGGACAGGGGACGCATGAGCAGTTCTTC. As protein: CASSSGGQGTHEQFF.

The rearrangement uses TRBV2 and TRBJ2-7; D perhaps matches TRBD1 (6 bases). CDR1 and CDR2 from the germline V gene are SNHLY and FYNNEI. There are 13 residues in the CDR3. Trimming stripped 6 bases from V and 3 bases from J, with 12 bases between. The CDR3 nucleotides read TGTGCCAGCAGGTGGGACACCGTCTACGAGCAGTACTTC. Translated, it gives CASRWDTVYEQYF.

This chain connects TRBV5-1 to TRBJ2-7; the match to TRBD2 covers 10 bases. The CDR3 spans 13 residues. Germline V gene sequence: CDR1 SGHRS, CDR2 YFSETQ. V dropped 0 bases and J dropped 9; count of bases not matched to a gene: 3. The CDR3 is CASSLASGGAQYF. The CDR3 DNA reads TGCGCCAGCAGCTTGGCTAGCGGGGGAGCGCAGTACTTC.

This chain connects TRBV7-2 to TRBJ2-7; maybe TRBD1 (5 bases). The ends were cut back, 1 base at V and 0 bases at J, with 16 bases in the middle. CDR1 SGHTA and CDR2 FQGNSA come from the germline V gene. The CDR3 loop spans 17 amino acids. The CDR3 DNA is TGTGCCAGCAGCTTAGGAGGTATTGGGGCCCGCTCCTACGAGCAGTACTTC. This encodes CASSLGGIGARSYEQYF.

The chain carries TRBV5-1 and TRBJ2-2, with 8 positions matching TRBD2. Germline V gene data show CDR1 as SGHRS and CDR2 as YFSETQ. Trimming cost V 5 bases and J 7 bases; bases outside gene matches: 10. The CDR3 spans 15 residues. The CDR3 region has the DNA TGCGCCAGCAGATTAAGCGGGAGCGGAATCGGGGAGCTGTTTTTT. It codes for CASRLSGSGIGELFF.

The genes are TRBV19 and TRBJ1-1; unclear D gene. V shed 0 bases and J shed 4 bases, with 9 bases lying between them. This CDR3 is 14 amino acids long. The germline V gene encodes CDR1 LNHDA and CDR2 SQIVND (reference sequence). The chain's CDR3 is CASSIDSGSTEAFF. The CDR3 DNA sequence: TGTGCCAGTAGTATAGATTCGGGGAGCACTGAAGCTTTCTTT.

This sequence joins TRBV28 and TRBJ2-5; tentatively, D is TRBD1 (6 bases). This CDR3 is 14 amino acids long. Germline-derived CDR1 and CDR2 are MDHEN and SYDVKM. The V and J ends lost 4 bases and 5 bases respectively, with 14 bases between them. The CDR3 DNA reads TGTGCCAGCAGTTCGGGGACATCAAGGGAGACCCAGTACTTC. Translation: CASSSGTSRETQYF.

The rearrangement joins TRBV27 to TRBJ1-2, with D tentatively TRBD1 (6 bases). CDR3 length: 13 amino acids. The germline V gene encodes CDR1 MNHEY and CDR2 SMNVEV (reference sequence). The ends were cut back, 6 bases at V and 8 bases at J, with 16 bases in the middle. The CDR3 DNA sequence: TGTGCCAGCAGACAGAACAGGGTAAGGGGCTACACCTTC. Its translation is CASRQNRVRGYTF.

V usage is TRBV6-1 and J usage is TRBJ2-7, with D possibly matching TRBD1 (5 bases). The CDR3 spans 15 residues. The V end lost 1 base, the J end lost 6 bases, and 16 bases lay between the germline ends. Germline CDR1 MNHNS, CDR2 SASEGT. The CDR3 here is CASSEVGRAAPEQYF. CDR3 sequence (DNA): TGTGCCAGCAGTGAAGTAGGCAGGGCAGCCCCCGAGCAGTACTTC.

CDR3 in DNA: TGCGCCAGCAGCTGGGGGGACCCAACCCGGGAGCAGTACTTC. Protein product: CASSWGDPTREQYF. The chain uses TRBV5-1 and TRBJ2-7, with TRBD2 as a possible D gene (6 bases). Looked up from germline, CDR1 is SGHRS and CDR2 is YFSETQ. This CDR3 is built from 14 residues. V lost 3 bases, J lost 7 bases, and 17 bases lay in between.

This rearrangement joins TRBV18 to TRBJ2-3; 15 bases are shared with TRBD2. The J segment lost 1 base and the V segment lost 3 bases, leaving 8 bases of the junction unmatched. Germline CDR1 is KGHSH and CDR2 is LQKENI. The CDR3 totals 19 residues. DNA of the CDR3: TGTGCCAGCTCACCGCGTGGGACTAGCGGGAGGCCTGGCACAGATACGCAGTATTTT. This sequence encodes CASSPRGTSGRPGTDTQYF. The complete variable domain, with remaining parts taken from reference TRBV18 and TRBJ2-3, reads NAGVMQNPRHLVRRRGQEARLRCSPMKGHSHVYWYRQLPEEGLKFMVYLQKENIIDESGMPKERFSAEFPKEGPSILRIQQVVRGDSAAYFCASSPRGTSGRPGTDTQYFGPGTRLTVL.

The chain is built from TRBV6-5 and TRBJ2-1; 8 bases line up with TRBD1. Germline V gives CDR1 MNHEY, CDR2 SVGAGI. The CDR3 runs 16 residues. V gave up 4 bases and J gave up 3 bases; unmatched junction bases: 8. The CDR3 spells CASSFSGTGLYNEQFF. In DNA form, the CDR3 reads TGTGCCAGCAGTTTCTCCGGGACAGGCCTCTACAATGAGCAGTTCTTC.

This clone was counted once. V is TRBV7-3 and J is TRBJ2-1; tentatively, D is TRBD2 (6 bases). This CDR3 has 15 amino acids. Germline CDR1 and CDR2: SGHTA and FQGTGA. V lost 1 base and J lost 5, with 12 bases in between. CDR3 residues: CASSLSRDSHNEQFF. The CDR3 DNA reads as TGTGCCAGCAGCTTAAGTCGGGACTCTCACAATGAGCAGTTCTTC. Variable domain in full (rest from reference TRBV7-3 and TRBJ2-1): GAGVSQTPSNKVTEKGKYVELRCDPISGHTALYWYRQSLGQGPEFLIYFQGTGAADDSGLPNDRFFAVRPEGSVSTLKIQRTERGDSAVYLCASSLSRDSHNEQFFGPGTRLTVL.

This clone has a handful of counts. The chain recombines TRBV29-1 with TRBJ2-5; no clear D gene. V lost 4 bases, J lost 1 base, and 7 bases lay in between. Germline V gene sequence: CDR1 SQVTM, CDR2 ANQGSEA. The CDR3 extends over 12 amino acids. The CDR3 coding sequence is TGCAGCGTTGGAAGAGTCCAAGAGACCCAGTACTTC. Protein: CSVGRVQETQYF.

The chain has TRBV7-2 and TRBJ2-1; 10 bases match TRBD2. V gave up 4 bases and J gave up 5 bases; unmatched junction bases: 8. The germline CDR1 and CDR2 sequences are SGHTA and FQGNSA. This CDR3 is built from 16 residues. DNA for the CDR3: TGTGCCAGCAGCTACAACAGGGGACTAGCGAACAATGAGCAGTTCTTC. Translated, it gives CASSYNRGLANNEQFF.

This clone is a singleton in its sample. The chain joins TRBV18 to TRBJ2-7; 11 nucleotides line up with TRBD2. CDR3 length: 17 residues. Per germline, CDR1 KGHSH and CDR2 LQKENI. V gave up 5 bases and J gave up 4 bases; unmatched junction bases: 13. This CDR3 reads CASSSLTLAGGGYEQYF. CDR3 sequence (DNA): TGTGCCAGCTCATCGCTCACCCTAGCGGGAGGTGGTTACGAGCAGTACTTC.